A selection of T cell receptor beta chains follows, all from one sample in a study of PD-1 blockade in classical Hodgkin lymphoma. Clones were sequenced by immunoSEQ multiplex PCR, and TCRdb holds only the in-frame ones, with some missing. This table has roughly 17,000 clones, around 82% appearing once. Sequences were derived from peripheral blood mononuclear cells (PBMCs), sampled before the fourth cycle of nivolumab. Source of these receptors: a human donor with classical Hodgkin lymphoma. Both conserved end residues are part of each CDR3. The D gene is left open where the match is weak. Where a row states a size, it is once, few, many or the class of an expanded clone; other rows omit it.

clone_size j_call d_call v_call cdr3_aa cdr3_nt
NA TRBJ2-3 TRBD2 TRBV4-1 CASSQEELRLGLAADTQYF TGCGCCAGCAGCCAAGAGGAGTTAAGGCTTGGACTAGCGGCAGATACGCAGTATTTT
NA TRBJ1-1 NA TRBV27 CASSLGQGPYTEAFF TGTGCCAGCAGTTTAGGGCAGGGGCCCTACACTGAAGCTTTCTTT
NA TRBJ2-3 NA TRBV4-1 CASSQDAGASTDTQYF TGCGCCAGCAGCCAAGATGCCGGGGCCAGCACAGATACGCAGTATTTT
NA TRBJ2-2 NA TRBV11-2 CASSVPGELFF TGTGCCAGCAGCGTCCCCGGGGAGCTGTTTTTT
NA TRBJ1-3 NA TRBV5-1 CASSLQGSGNTIYF TGCGCCAGCAGCTTGCAGGGCTCTGGAAACACCATATATTTT
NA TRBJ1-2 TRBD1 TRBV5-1 CASSLSATGRYGYTF TGCGCCAGCAGCTTGTCGGCGACAGGGAGGTATGGCTACACCTTC
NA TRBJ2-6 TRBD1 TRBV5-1 CASSVRPTGEGANVLTF TGCGCCAGCAGCGTCCGACCTACAGGGGAAGGGGCCAACGTCCTGACTTTC
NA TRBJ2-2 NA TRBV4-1 CASSPILRTGELFF TGCGCCAGCAGCCCAATCCTAAGAACCGGGGAGCTGTTTTTT
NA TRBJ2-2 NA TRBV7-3 CASSSQGAGELFF TGTGCCAGCAGCTCACAGGGCGCCGGGGAGCTGTTTTTT
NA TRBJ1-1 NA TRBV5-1 CASSLGPANTEAFF TGCGCCAGCAGCTTGGGCCCCGCGAACACTGAAGCTTTCTTT
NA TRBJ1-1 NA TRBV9 CASSRKQNTEAFF TGTGCCAGCAGCAGAAAACAGAACACTGAAGCTTTCTTT
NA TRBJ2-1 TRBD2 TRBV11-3 CASSPDGRGGVNEQFF TGTGCCAGCAGCCCCGATGGGCGGGGGGGCGTAAATGAGCAGTTCTTC
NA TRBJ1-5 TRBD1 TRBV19 CASSTTGGDAQPQHF TGTGCCAGTAGTACAACAGGGGGCGATGCTCAGCCCCAGCATTTT
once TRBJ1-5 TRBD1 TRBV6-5 CASRTGTANQPQHF TGTGCCAGCAGGACCGGGACAGCTAATCAGCCCCAGCATTTT
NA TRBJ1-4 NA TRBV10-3 CATTGSKGEKLFF TGTGCCACCACGGGGTCCAAGGGCGAAAAACTGTTTTTT
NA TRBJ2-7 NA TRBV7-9 CASSFHPGSFSEQYF TGTGCCAGCAGCTTCCATCCGGGTAGCTTCTCCGAGCAGTACTTC
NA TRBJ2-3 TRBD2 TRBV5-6 CASSSGLAGDTQYF TGTGCCAGCAGCTCCGGACTAGCGGGAGATACGCAGTATTTT
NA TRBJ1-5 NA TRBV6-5 CASSFRGYGQPQHF TGTGCCAGCAGTTTCCGAGGGTATGGTCAGCCCCAGCATTTT
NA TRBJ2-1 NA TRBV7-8 CASSLGSAGPTRPDEQFF TGTGCCAGCAGCTTAGGTTCTGCGGGGCCAACACGCCCGGATGAGCAGTTCTTC
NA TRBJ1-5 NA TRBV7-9 CASSLFGGASQHF TGTGCCAGCAGCTTATTTGGGGGGGCCTCCCAGCATTTT
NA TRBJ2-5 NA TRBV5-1 CASNELRGGETQYF TGCGCCAGCAACGAACTGAGGGGTGGGGAGACCCAGTACTTC
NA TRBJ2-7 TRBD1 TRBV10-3 CAIRETGRENEQYF TGTGCCATCAGGGAGACAGGGAGAGAGAACGAGCAGTACTTC
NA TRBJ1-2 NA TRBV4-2 CASSQDQGPYGYTF TGTGCCAGCAGCCAAGATCAGGGTCCCTATGGCTACACCTTC
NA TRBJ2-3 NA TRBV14 CASSQVYGSTQYF TGTGCCAGCAGCCAAGTTTACGGCAGTACGCAGTATTTT
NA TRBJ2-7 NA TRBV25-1 CASSEAGAYEQYF TGTGCCAGCAGTGAAGCCGGGGCCTACGAGCAGTACTTC
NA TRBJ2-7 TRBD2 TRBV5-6 CASTSRTSGGAKIYEQYF TGTGCCAGCACCTCTCGAACTAGCGGGGGGGCTAAAATCTACGAGCAGTACTTC
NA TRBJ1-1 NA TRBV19 CASSSRQTHTEAFF TGTGCCAGTAGTTCGCGGCAGACCCACACTGAAGCTTTCTTT
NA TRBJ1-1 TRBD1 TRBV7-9 CASSSPTGEIHTEAFF TGTGCCAGCAGCTCCCCGACAGGGGAGATTCACACTGAAGCTTTCTTT
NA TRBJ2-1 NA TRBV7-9 CASSLQRTPFF TGTGCCAGCAGCCTTCAAAGGACCCCGTTCTTC
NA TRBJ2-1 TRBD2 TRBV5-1 CASSLISGGLPNEQFF TGCGCCAGCAGCTTGATATCGGGGGGTCTCCCCAATGAGCAGTTCTTC
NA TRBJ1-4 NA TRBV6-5 CASRQGTWEKLFF TGTGCCAGCAGACAGGGAACGTGGGAAAAACTGTTTTTT
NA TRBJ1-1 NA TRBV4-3 CASSQALGRGGTEAFF TGCGCCAGCAGCCAAGCTCTGGGCCGAGGGGGGACTGAAGCTTTCTTT